What follows are 4 T cell receptor beta chains derived from one specimen sequenced in a study of T cells after posttransplantation cyclophosphamide. Only in-frame clones appear in the TCRdb table, and some are missing; sequencing was by immunoSEQ multiplex PCR. Of roughly 18,000 clones in the sample, less than 90% were seen once. Sequenced sample: memory CD4+ T cells sorted from blood. Receptors originate from a man aged 25-45 years in good health and a related stem cell transplant donor.

The CDR3 sequence: CASRQGTNEKLFF. The CDR3 DNA reads TGTGCCAGCAGACAGGGGACTAATGAAAAACTGTTTTTT. The V and J genes are TRBV6-1 and TRBJ1-4, with 7 bases fitting TRBD1. Trimming took 6 bases from V and 2 from J; bases not matched to a gene: 0. Germline CDR1 reads MNHNS; CDR2 reads SASEGT. CDR3 size: 13 residues.

This clone appeared a single time. V usage is TRBV10-2 and J usage is TRBJ1-5, with TRBD1 matching 10 bases. The CDR3 spans 18 residues. Trimming at V came to 4 bases and at J to 3 bases, leaving 12 bases not matched to a gene. The V gene's germline CDR1 is WSHSY and CDR2 SAAADI. CDR3 protein: CASSARSAGQGINQPQHF. The CDR3 region has the DNA TGCGCCAGCAGTGCAAGAAGTGCGGGACAGGGGATCAATCAGCCCCAGCATTTT.

In DNA, the CDR3 is TGCGCCAGCAGTGAAGGACAGGGGATTAGGAATGAGCAGTTCTTC. The encoded protein is CASSEGQGIRNEQFF. This rearrangement joins TRBV10-1 to TRBJ2-1; the match to TRBD1 covers 9 bases. Germline V gives CDR1 WNHNN, CDR2 SYGVQD (reference sequence). Losses at the gene ends were 3 bases for V and 7 bases for J; bases not matched to a gene: 7. The CDR3 sequence is 15 residues long.

The V gene is TRBV27, the J gene TRBJ2-5, with 7 bases aligning to TRBD1. CDR3 size: 15 residues. V shed 3 bases and J 5 bases; nucleotides not matched to a gene: 9. In germline, CDR1 is MNHEY, CDR2 SMNVEV (reference sequence). CDR3 coding DNA: TGTGCCAGCAGTTTGATGACAGGGTGGGATGAGACCCAGTACTTC. Translation gives CASSLMTGWDETQYF.